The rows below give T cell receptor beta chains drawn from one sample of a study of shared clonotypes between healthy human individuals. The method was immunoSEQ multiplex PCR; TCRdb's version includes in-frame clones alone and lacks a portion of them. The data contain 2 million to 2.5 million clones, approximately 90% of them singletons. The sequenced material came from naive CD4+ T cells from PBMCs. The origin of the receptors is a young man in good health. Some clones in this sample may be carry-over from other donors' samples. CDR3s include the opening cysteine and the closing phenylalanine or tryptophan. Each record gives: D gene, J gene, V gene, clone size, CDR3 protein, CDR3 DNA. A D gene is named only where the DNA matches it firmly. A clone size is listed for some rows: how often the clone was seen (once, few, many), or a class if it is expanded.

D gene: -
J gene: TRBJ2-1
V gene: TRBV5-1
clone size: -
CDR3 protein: CASSFVSNNEQFF
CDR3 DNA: TGCGCCAGCAGCTTTGTGTCTAACAATGAGCAGTTCTTC

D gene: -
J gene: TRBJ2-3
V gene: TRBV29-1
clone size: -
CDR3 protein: CSVMVGTDTQYF
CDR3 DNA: TGCAGCGTTATGGTGGGTACAGATACGCAGTATTTT

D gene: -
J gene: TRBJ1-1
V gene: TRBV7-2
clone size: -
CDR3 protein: CASSLYGNTEAFF
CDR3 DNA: TGTGCCAGCAGCTTATACGGGAACACTGAAGCTTTCTTT

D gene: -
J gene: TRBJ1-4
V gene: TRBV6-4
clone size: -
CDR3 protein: CASSDSGSDEKLFF
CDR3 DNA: TGTGCCAGCAGTGACTCCGGGTCAGATGAAAAACTGTTTTTT

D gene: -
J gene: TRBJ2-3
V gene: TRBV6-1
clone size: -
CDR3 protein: CASMAGSYTDTQYF
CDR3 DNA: TGTGCCAGCATGGCAGGGTCTTACACAGATACGCAGTATTTT

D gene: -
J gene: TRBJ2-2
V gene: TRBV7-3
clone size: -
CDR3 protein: CASSLLGLDNTGELFF
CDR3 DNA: TGTGCCAGCAGCCTACTCGGGCTAGATAACACCGGGGAGCTGTTTTTT

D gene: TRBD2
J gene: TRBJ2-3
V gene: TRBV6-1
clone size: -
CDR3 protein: CASSRTSGSTDTQYF
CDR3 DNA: TGTGCCAGCAGCCGGACTAGCGGTAGCACAGATACGCAGTATTTT

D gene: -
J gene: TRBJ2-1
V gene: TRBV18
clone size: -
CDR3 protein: CASSPQDFPRSEQFF
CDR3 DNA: TGTGCCAGCTCACCACAGGACTTCCCTCGGAGTGAGCAGTTCTTC

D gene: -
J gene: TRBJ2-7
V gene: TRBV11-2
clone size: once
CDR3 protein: CASSLEVLGAPRDEQYF
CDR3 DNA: TGTGCCAGCAGCTTAGAGGTTTTGGGGGCCCCTAGGGACGAGCAGTACTTC

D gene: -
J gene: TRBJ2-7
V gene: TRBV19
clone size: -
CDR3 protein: CASSIWRMVSREQYF
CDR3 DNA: TGTGCCAGTAGTATCTGGAGAATGGTTTCGCGGGAGCAGTACTTC

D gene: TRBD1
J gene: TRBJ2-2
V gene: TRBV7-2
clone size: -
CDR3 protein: CASSLFATGGTGELFF
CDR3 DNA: TGTGCCAGCAGCTTATTCGCGACAGGGGGCACCGGGGAGCTGTTTTTT

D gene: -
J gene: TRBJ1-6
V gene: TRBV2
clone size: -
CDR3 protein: CASREYKNSPLHF
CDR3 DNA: TGTGCCAGCAGGGAGTACAAGAATTCACCCCTCCACTTT

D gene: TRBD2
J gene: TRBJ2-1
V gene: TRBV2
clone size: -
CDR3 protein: CASRPWTSGYNEQFF
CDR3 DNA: TGTGCCAGCAGGCCCTGGACTAGCGGGTACAATGAGCAGTTCTTC

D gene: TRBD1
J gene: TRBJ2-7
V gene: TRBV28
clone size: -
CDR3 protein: CASSGDRSSYEQYF
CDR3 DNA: TGTGCCAGCAGTGGGGACAGGAGCTCCTACGAGCAGTACTTC

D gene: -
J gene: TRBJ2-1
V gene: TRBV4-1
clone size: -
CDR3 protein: CASSQLTTYNEQFF
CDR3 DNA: TGCGCCAGCAGCCAACTAACGACCTACAATGAGCAGTTCTTC

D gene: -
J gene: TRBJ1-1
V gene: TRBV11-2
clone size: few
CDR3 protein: CASSFRRNTEAFF
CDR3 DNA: TGTGCCAGCAGCTTTAGACGGAACACTGAAGCTTTCTTT

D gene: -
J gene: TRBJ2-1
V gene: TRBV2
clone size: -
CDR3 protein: CASSTIQDLRGNEQFF
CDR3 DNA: TGTGCCAGCAGTACAATCCAGGACTTGAGAGGCAATGAGCAGTTCTTC

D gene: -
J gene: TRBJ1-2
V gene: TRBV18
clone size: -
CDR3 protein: CASSRELANYGYTF
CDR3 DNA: TGTGCCAGCTCACGCGAATTAGCTAACTATGGCTACACCTTC

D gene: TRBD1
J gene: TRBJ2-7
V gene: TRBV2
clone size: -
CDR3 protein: CASSQDGQGGEQYF
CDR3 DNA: TGTGCCAGCTCCCAGGATGGACAGGGGGGCGAGCAGTACTTC

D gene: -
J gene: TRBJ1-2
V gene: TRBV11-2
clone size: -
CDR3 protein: CASSLVIQAVPYGYTF
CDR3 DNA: TGTGCCAGCAGCTTAGTTATTCAGGCGGTACCCTATGGCTACACCTTC

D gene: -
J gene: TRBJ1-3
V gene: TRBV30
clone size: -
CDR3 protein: CAWGGPHNSGNTIYF
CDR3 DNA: TGTGCCTGGGGGGGACCGCACAACTCTGGAAACACCATATATTTT

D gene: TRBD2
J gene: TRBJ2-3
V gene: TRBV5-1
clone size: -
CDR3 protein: CASSVTGGGDTQYF
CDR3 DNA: TGCGCCAGCAGCGTGACGGGGGGAGGAGATACGCAGTATTTT

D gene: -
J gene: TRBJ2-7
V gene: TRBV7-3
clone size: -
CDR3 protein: CASSSEAGDSYEQYF
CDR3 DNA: TGTGCCAGCAGCTCCGAGGCAGGGGACTCCTACGAGCAGTACTTC

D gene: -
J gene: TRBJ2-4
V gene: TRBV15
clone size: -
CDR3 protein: CATSRASGSLAKNIQYF
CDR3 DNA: TGTGCCACCAGCAGAGCCTCAGGCTCCCTAGCCAAAAACATTCAGTACTTC

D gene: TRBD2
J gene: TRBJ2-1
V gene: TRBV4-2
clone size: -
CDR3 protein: CASSQGGGGRESIKFF
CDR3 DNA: TGTGCCAGCAGCCAAGGGGGTGGCGGGAGGGAGAGCATTAAGTTCTTC

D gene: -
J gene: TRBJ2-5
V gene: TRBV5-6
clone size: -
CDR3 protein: CASSLSAQETQYF
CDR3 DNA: TGTGCCAGCAGCTTGAGCGCCCAAGAGACCCAGTACTTC

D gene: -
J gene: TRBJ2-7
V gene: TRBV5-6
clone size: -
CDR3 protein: CASSLGPPRTYEQYF
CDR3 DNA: TGTGCCAGCAGCTTGGGGCCCCCCCGAACCTACGAGCAGTACTTC

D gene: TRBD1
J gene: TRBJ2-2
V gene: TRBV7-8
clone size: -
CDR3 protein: CASSRTGLGELFF
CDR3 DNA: TGTGCCAGCAGCCGGACAGGGCTCGGGGAGCTGTTTTTT

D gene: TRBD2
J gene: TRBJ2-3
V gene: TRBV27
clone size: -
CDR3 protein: CASSLWVAAGEGTDTQYF
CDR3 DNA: TGTGCCAGCAGTTTGTGGGTTGCGGCGGGAGAGGGTACAGATACGCAGTATTTT

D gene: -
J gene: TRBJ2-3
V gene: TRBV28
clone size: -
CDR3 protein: CASSLSTPPTQYF
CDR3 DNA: TGTGCCAGCAGTTTGTCGACCCCTCCTACGCAGTATTTT

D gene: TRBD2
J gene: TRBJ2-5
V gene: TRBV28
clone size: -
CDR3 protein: CASSPRLAGVGETQYF
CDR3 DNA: TGTGCCAGCAGTCCGAGACTAGCGGGAGTTGGGGAGACCCAGTACTTC

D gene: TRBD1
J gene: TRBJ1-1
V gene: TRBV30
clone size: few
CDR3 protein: CAWSRDRVTEAFF
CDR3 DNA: TGTGCCTGGAGCCGGGACAGGGTTACTGAAGCTTTCTTT

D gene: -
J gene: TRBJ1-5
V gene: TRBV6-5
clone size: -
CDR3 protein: CASSYRVGPNQPQHF
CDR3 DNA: TGTGCCAGCAGTTACAGGGTAGGGCCAAATCAGCCCCAGCATTTT